This T cell receptor beta chain was sequenced for a study of metastatic and nonmetastatic thyroid tumors. Study details: The comparison covered peripheral blood and tumor or nodule tissue in malignant and benign thyroid patients. General study points: According to reports, the diversity of TCR beta was significantly higher in malignant thyroid tumors than in benign nodules, and this held in both blood and tumor samples.

This clone occurred many times. Its specificity is not known. The V and J ends lost 5 bases and 2 bases, in that order; junction bases with no gene match: 3. The CDR3 runs to 15 residues. Germline loops: CDR1 MDHEN, CDR2 SYDVKM. As processed by the authors: Between-group CDR3 differences, defined by clinicopathological status, yielded a distant-metastasis classifier for papillary thyroid cancer. TCRdb re-called clones from the PCR reads using MiXCR. The V and J calls were not made by the authors but by TCRdb's processing. The data show tens of thousands of clones, 15% to 20% seen once. No treatment had been given to any patient before thyroid surgery.

The TCR sequence derives from a male donor with papillary thyroid cancer or a benign thyroid nodule (not recorded which). Some clones in this sample may be carry-over from other donors' samples. The sample consisted of blood. The rearrangement uses TRBV28 and TRBJ1-5; 10 positions match TRBD1. The CDR3 DNA reads TGTGCCAGCAGTGGGACAGGGGCGGGCAATCAGCCCCAGCATTTT. This translates into CASSGTGAGNQPQHF.